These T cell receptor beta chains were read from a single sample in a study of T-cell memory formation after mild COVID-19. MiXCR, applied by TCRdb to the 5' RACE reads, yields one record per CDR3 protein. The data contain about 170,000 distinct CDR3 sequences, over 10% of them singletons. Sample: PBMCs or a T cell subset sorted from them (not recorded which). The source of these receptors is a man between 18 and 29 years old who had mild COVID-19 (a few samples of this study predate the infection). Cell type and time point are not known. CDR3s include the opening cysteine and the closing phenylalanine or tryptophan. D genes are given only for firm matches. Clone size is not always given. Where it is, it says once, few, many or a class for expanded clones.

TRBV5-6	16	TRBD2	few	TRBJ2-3	TGTGCCAGCAGCCTTACTAGCGGGGGTAGCACAGATACGCAGTATTTT	CASSLTSGGSTDTQYF
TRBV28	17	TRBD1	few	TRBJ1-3	TGTGCCAGCAGTCACCCCCCAGGGGGAATAGGGGGAAACACCATATATTTT	CASSHPPGGIGGNTIYF
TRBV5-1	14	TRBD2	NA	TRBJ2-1	TGCGCCAGCAGCTCCGGGACTATCTACAATGAGCAGTTCTTC	CASSSGTIYNEQFF
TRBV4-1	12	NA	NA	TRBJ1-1	TGCGCCAGCAGCCGGGCAGGGTTCAGGGCTTTCTTT	CASSRAGFRAFF
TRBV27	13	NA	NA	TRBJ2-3	TGTGCCAGCAGTTCCTCAAGCACAGATACGCAGTATTTT	CASSSSSTDTQYF
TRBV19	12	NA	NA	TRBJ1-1	TGTGCCAGCCAACGGGGTGGCACTGAAGCTTTCTTT	CASQRGGTEAFF
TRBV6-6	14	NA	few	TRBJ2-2	TGTGCCAGCAGTTACAGGGGTCCCACCGGGGAGCTGTTTTTT	CASSYRGPTGELFF
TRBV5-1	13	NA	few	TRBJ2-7	TGCGCCAGCAGCACAGGGTCGTTCGACGAGCAGTACTTC	CASSTGSFDEQYF
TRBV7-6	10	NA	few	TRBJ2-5	TGTGCCAGCACACCTAAGACCCAGTACTTC	CASTPKTQYF
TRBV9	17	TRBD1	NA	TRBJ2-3	TGTGCCAGCAGCGTAGACCCGACAGGGGCGGCCAGCGATACGCAGTATTTT	CASSVDPTGAASDTQYF
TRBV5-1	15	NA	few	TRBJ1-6	TGCGCCAGCAGCTTGGCGGCGGGAGTGAATTCACCCCTCCACTTT	CASSLAAGVNSPLHF
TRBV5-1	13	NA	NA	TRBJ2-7	TGCGCCAGCAGCTCCTTGGACGTCTACGAGCAGTACTTC	CASSSLDVYEQYF
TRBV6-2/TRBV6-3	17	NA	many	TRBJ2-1	TGTGCCAGCAGTTACTCGATTCCCGGCCAGGGAAGGAATGAGCAGTTCTTC	CASSYSIPGQGRNEQFF
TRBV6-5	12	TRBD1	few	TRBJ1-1	TGTGCCAGCAGTTCCAGGGGGATTTGGGCTTTCTTT	CASSSRGIWAFF
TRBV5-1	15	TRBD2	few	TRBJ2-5	TGCGCCAGCAGCGCCACTAGCGGGGGAGAAGAGACCCAGTACTTC	CASSATSGGEETQYF
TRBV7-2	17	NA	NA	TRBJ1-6	TGTGCCAGCAGCCCGACAGCCATGAGCTCCTATAATTCACCCCTCCACTTT	CASSPTAMSSYNSPLHF
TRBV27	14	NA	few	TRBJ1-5	TGTGCCAGCAGGGATACAGGTAGCAATCAGCCCCAGCATTTT	CASRDTGSNQPQHF
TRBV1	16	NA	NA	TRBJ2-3	TGCACCAGCAGCCAAGATCGGGTTGGGGACACAGATACGCAGTATTTT	CTSSQDRVGDTDTQYF
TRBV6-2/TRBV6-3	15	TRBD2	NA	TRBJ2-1	TGTGCCAGCAGCAACAGCGGGGGGCCCTACAATGAGCAGTTCTTC	CASSNSGGPYNEQFF
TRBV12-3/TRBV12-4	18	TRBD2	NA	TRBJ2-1	TGTGCCAGCAGTTTAAACCTAGCGGGGGGGTTCTCCTACAATGAGCAGTTCTTC	CASSLNLAGGFSYNEQFF
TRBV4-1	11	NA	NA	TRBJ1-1	TGCGCCAGCAGCCAACAGGAGAGGGCTTTCTTT	CASSQQERAFF
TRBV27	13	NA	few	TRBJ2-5	TGTGCCAGCGCCCCCCGAGGGGAAGAGACCCAGTACTTC	CASAPRGEETQYF
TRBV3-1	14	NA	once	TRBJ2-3	TGTGCCAGCAGCCCCTCAACTCCCACAGATACGCAGTATTTT	CASSPSTPTDTQYF
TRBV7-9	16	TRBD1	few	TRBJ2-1	TGTGCCAGCAGCTCGTCCGGGACAGGGTACTTCAATGAGCAGTTCTTC	CASSSSGTGYFNEQFF
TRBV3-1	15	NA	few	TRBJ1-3	TGTGCCAGCAGTGCATACAGGGACGGCGGAAACACCATATATTTT	CASSAYRDGGNTIYF
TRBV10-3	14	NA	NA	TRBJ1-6	TGTGCCATCAGTGAACGCGGGGGGGGTTCACCCCTCCACTTT	CAISERGGGSPLHF
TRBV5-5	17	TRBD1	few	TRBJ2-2	TGTGCCAGCAGCTTCACGGCCGACAGGGCGTACACCGGGGAGCTGTTTTTT	CASSFTADRAYTGELFF
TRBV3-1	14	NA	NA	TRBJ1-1	TGTGCCAGCAGCCAAGGTTTCAGAAACACTGAAGCTTTCTTT	CASSQGFRNTEAFF
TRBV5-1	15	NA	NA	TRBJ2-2	TGCGCCAGCAGCTCGAGGGGTGGCGGCACCGGGGAGCTGTTTTTT	CASSSRGGGTGELFF
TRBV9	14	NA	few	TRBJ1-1	TGTGCCAGCAGCGGCAGGCTGGGGAGTGTAGAAGCTTTCTTT	CASSGRLGSVEAFF
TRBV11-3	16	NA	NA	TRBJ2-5	TGTGCCAGCAGCTCCGACGGTGGTTCCGTAGGAGAGACCCAGTACTTC	CASSSDGGSVGETQYF
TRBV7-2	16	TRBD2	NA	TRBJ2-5	TGTGCCAGCAGCTTAGTGGCGGGGGGGCTAGGGGAGACCCAGTACTTC	CASSLVAGGLGETQYF
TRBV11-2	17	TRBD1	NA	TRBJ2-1	TGTGCCAGCAGCCATCCTCTGCCGGGACAGGGATTCAATGAGCAGTTCTTC	CASSHPLPGQGFNEQFF